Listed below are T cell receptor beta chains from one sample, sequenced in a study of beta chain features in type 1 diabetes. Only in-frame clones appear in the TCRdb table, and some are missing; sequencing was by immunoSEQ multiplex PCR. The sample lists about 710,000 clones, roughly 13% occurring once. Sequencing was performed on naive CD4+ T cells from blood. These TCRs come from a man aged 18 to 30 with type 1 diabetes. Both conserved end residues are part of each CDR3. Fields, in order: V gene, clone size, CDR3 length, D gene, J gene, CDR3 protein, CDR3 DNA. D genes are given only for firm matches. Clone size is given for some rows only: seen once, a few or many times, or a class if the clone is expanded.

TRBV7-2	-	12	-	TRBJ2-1	CASSLVYNEQFF	TGTGCCAGCAGCTTAGTCTACAATGAGCAGTTCTTC
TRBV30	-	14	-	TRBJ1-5	CAWSNNQGNQPQHF	TGTGCCTGGAGCAACAACCAGGGCAATCAGCCCCAGCATTTT
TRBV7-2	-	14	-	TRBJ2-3	CASSFRRGTDTQYF	TGTGCCAGCAGCTTCCGGCGGGGCACAGATACGCAGTATTTT
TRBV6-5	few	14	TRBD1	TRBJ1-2	CASSFQGVSDGYTF	TGTGCCAGCAGTTTTCAGGGGGTATCCGATGGCTACACCTTC
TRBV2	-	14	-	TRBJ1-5	CASSGTELNQPQHF	TGTGCCAGCAGTGGGACAGAGCTTAATCAGCCCCAGCATTTT
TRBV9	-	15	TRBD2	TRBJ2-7	CASSARLAGIYEQYF	TGTGCCAGCAGCGCCAGACTAGCGGGGATCTACGAGCAGTACTTC
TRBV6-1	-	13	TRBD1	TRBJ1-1	CASPGQVNTEAFF	TGTGCCAGCCCCGGACAGGTGAACACTGAAGCTTTCTTT
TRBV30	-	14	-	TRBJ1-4	CAWKTGAFNEKLFF	TGTGCCTGGAAGACAGGCGCCTTTAATGAAAAACTGTTTTTT
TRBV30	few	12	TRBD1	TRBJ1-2	CAWGQGHYGYTF	TGTGCCTGGGGACAGGGGCACTATGGCTACACCTTC
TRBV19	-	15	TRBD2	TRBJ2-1	CASSMVSGHYNEQFF	TGTGCCAGTAGTATGGTTAGCGGGCATTACAATGAGCAGTTCTTC
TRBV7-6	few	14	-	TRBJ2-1	CASTGVLNYNEQFF	TGTGCCAGCACCGGGGTCCTAAATTACAATGAGCAGTTCTTC
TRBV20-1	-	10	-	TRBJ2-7	CSALGYEQYF	TGCAGTGCTTTGGGATACGAGCAGTACTTC
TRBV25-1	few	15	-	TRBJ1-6	CASSATGEGNSPLHF	TGTGCCAGCAGTGCAACAGGTGAAGGAAATTCACCCCTCCACTTT
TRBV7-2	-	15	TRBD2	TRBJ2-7	CASSSGLSGSYEQYF	TGTGCCAGCAGCTCGGGACTATCCGGCTCCTACGAGCAGTACTTC
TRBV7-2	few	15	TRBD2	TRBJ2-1	CASSLGLAGWNEQFF	TGTGCCAGCAGCTTGGGACTAGCGGGGTGGAATGAGCAGTTCTTC
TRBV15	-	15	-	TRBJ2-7	CATSRDGSSDDEQYF	TGTGCCACCAGCAGAGATGGAAGCTCAGACGACGAGCAGTACTTC